The 20 T cell receptor beta chains listed next were all sequenced from one sample in a study of cytomegalovirus exposure and HLA in healthy donors. A multiplex PCR was run with 60 Vbeta primers and 13 Jbeta primers. The repertoire was sequenced with immunoSEQ multiplex PCR; TCRdb's copy has only in-frame clones and lacks some. Among 150,000 to 200,000 clones listed, roughly 87% were seen once. The sequencing sample was made of PBMCs. These receptors came from a boy between 2 and 10 years old in good health and CMV-seronegative.

V gene TRBV5-1 combines with J gene TRBJ1-2, with 7 bases fitting TRBD1. Per germline, CDR1 SGHRS and CDR2 YFSETQ. Losses at the gene ends were 7 bases for V and 3 bases for J; bases not matched to a gene: 12. CDR3 length: 15 amino acids. DNA of the CDR3: TGCGCCAGCCACCCCGGGACAGCTAATTACTATGGCTACACCTTC. Its translation: CASHPGTANYYGYTF.

The chain is built from TRBV5-8 and TRBJ1-2; D might be TRBD1 (6 bases). This CDR3 spans 14 amino acids. The germline V gene encodes CDR1 SGHTS and CDR2 YDEGEE. V shed 4 bases and J shed 6 bases, with 16 bases lying between them. CDR3 in DNA: TGTGCCAGCAGCCGCCTGACAGGTTGGGATGGCTACACCTTC. Protein: CASSRLTGWDGYTF.

V gene TRBV18 combines with J gene TRBJ2-1, with TRBD2 identical over 9 bases. CDR3 length: 15 amino acids. V gave up 3 bases and J gave up 8 bases; unmatched junction bases: 8. The V gene's germline CDR1 is KGHSH and CDR2 LQKENI. In DNA form, the CDR3 reads TGTGCCAGCTCACCCAGCGGGAGGATCCTTTATGAGCAGTTCTTC. As protein: CASSPSGRILYEQFF.

The J gene is TRBJ2-3, the V gene TRBV2; weak D call: TRBD2 (5 bases). The CDR3 sequence is 14 residues long. V lost 8 bases and J lost 0, with 12 bases in between. The germline V gene encodes CDR1 SNHLY and CDR2 FYNNEI. CDR3 protein: CASGRELSTDTQYF. CDR3 DNA sequence: TGTGCCAGCGGTCGGGAACTAAGCACAGATACGCAGTATTTT.

The chain carries TRBV29-1 and TRBJ2-3, with a tentative D call TRBD1 (6 bases). Between the trimmed V and J ends, which lost 4 bases and 6 bases, there was a span of 14 bases. Per the germline V gene, CDR1 is SQVTM and CDR2 is ANQGSEA. This CDR3 has 13 residues. As DNA, the CDR3 is TGCAGCGTTGCAGTCAACAGGGCGGATACGCAGTATTTT. Translated, it gives CSVAVNRADTQYF.

This clone was recorded a few times. V and J are TRBV5-6 and TRBJ2-2, with 7 bases that match TRBD1. Germline lookup yields CDR1 SGHDT and CDR2 YYEEEE. V gave up 4 bases and J gave up 5 bases; unmatched junction bases: 8. The CDR3 loop spans 15 amino acids. CDR3 nucleotide sequence: TGTGCCAGCAGCACCGCCCCCAGGGGGACCGGGGAGCTGTTTTTT. Its translation is CASSTAPRGTGELFF.

This chain connects TRBV18 to TRBJ1-4; D is uncertain. There are 17 residues in the CDR3. V was clipped by 1 base and J by 0 bases, with 12 bases between them. CDR1 is KGHSH, CDR2 LQKENI, per germline. This CDR3 reads CASSPREATATNEKLFF. CDR3 coding DNA: TGTGCCAGCTCACCACGGGAGGCCACAGCAACTAATGAAAAACTGTTTTTT.

This clone was seen more than once but under ten times. The chain combines TRBV9 with TRBJ2-3, with D maybe TRBD2 (6 bases). Between the trimmed V and J ends, which lost 2 bases and 5 bases, there was a span of 9 bases. This CDR3 is built from 13 residues. Looked up from germline, CDR1 is SGDLS and CDR2 is YYNGEE. The CDR3 coding sequence is TGTGCCAGCAGCGTGGAGGGAGAAGATACGCAGTATTTT. Translating gives CASSVEGEDTQYF.

CDR3 region: CASSPSGGPDTQYF. The CDR3 DNA is TGTGCCAGCAGCCCCTCAGGAGGGCCAGATACGCAGTATTTT. The V call is TRBV11-3, the J call TRBJ2-3, with D perhaps TRBD2 (6 bases). Trimming removed 5 bases from V and 4 bases from J, with 13 bases in between. The CDR3 has 14 amino acids. CDR1 SGHNT and CDR2 YENEEA come from the germline V gene.

The V call is TRBV30, the J call TRBJ2-2, with 10 bases lining up with TRBD2. This CDR3 spans 14 amino acids. Germline V gives CDR1 GTSNPN, CDR2 SVGIG (reference sequence). V was clipped by 3 bases and J by 4 bases; unmatched bases: 2. The chain's CDR3 is CAWRKRGGTGELFF. The CDR3 nucleotides read TGTGCCTGGAGGAAGCGGGGGGGCACCGGGGAGCTGTTTTTT. The variable domain in full, completed from reference TRBV30 and TRBJ2-2, reads SQTIHQWPATLVQPVGSPLSLECTVEGTSNPNLYWYRQAAGRGLQLLFYSVGIGQISSEVPQNLSASRPQDRQFILSSKKLLLSDSGFYLCAWRKRGGTGELFFGEGSRLTVL.

The chain couples TRBV29-1 to TRBJ2-2, with TRBD2 identical over 8 bases. V trimming: 3 bases; J trimming: 6 bases; junction bases outside the gene matches: 0. CDR3 length: 12 residues. Germline V CDR1 and CDR2: SQVTM, ANQGSEA. Here the CDR3 reads CSVDGGAGELFF. In DNA form, the CDR3 reads TGCAGCGTTGACGGGGGGGCCGGGGAGCTGTTTTTT.

The rearrangement links TRBV30 to TRBJ1-2; TRBD1 matches 9 bases. The J segment lost 2 bases and the V segment lost 4 bases, leaving 5 bases of the junction unmatched. This CDR3 is built from 14 residues. CDR1 is GTSNPN, CDR2 SVGIG, per germline (reference sequence). The CDR3 coding sequence is TGTGCCTGGACCCCCGGGACAGGGAACTATGGCTACACCTTC. This encodes CAWTPGTGNYGYTF.

V and J are TRBV6-4 and TRBJ2-2; 9 bases are shared with TRBD1. The germline CDR1 and CDR2 sequences are MRHNA and SNTAGT. V was pared by 4 bases and J by 2 bases, with 2 bases of the junction left unmatched. This CDR3 spans 15 amino acids. The CDR3 region has the DNA TGTGCCAGCAGTGTAACAGGGGGCAACACCGGGGAGCTGTTTTTT. Protein: CASSVTGGNTGELFF.

This clone appeared a single time. V is TRBV5-1 and J is TRBJ2-1; the D is unclear. Trimming removed 3 bases at V and 0 bases at J, with 13 bases between. The CDR3 runs to 16 residues. The V gene's germline CDR1 is SGHRS and CDR2 YFSETQ. The CDR3 loop reads CASSSATESSYNEQFF. CDR3 sequence (DNA): TGCGCCAGCAGCTCAGCAACAGAGTCCTCCTACAATGAGCAGTTCTTC.

A word on this clone: It is likely a read error, because the conserved phenylalanine at the end of the CDR3 is missing. This chain connects TRBV5-1 to TRBJ2-7; TRBD2 aligns across 10 bases. J gave up 5 bases and V 0 bases, and 2 bases lay outside the gene matches. CDR3 length equals 14 residues. Germline loops: CDR1 SGHRS, CDR2 YFSETQ. DNA of the CDR3: TGCGCCAGCAGCTTGGTTCTAGCGGGAGACGAGCAGTACCTC. Encoded protein: CASSLVLAGDEQYL.

V gene TRBV28 combines with J gene TRBJ2-7; D may be TRBD2 (6 bases). Germline V lookup: CDR1 MDHEN, CDR2 SYDVKM. The CDR3 is 13 residues long. With 5 bases removed from V and 4 bases from J, the gap between germline ends came to 12 bases. This CDR3 is CASSLRDFYEQYF. CDR3 sequence (DNA): TGTGCCAGCAGTCTCCGGGACTTTTACGAGCAGTACTTC.

This clone turned up a few times. The chain has TRBV4-2 and TRBJ2-3; 13 bases fit TRBD2. V was clipped by 1 base and J by 0 bases; unmatched bases: 1. This CDR3 is 17 amino acids long. Germline loops: CDR1 LGHNA, CDR2 YNFKEQ. CDR3 sequence: CASSQGTSGGSTDTQYF. DNA of the CDR3: TGTGCCAGCAGCCAAGGGACTAGCGGGGGAAGCACAGATACGCAGTATTTT.

The chain joins TRBV6-5 to TRBJ1-2; D is unresolved. Between the trimmed V and J ends, which lost 6 bases and 3 bases, there was a span of 8 bases. The germline V gene has CDR1 MNHEY and CDR2 SVGAGI. The CDR3 totals 12 residues. CDR3: CASSPSYYGYTF. The CDR3 bases are TGTGCCAGCAGCCCTTCTTACTATGGCTACACCTTC.

The chain uses TRBV9 and TRBJ2-3; tentative D call: TRBD1 (5 bases). Trimming took 0 bases from V and 0 from J, leaving 8 bases between them. This CDR3 has 15 residues. Per germline, CDR1 SGDLS and CDR2 YYNGEE. CDR3 in DNA: TGTGCCAGCAGCGTAGGTGGGGCGAGCACAGATACGCAGTATTTT. Protein: CASSVGGASTDTQYF.

This sequence joins TRBV19 and TRBJ1-1, with a weak D call TRBD1 (6 bases). The germline CDR1 and CDR2 sequences are LNHDA and SQIVND (reference sequence). Between the trimmed V and J ends, which lost 0 bases and 2 bases, there was a span of 13 bases. CDR3 length: 16 residues. The CDR3 here is CASSIDQDSPNTEAFF. The CDR3 DNA reads TGTGCCAGTAGTATAGATCAGGACAGCCCAAACACTGAAGCTTTCTTT.